This T cell receptor (beta chain) was observed in a study of T cell repertoires in cytomegalovirus infection. TCRdb processed the reads anew with MiXCR; each CDR3 protein has one entry. The sample contains around 230,000 distinct CDR3 sequences, 38% of which appear only once. Remarks on this clonotype: Its antigen is not identified.

Germline-derived CDR1 and CDR2 are MNHEY and SVGAGI. The V and J ends lost 8 bases and 7 bases, in that order; junction bases with no gene match: 12. The CDR3 has 14 residues. The TCR originated in a human donor in good health (CMV status not recorded). Some clones in this sample may be carry-over from other donors' samples. Sequenced material: CD8+ T cells from cultured PBMCs, taken from culture after CMV antigen stimulation. The chain combines TRBV6-5 with TRBJ2-7; TRBD2 aligns across 9 bases. CDR3 protein: CASEGAGGPGEQYF. The CDR3 coding sequence is TGTGCCAGCGAAGGGGCGGGAGGGCCGGGAGAGCAGTACTTC.